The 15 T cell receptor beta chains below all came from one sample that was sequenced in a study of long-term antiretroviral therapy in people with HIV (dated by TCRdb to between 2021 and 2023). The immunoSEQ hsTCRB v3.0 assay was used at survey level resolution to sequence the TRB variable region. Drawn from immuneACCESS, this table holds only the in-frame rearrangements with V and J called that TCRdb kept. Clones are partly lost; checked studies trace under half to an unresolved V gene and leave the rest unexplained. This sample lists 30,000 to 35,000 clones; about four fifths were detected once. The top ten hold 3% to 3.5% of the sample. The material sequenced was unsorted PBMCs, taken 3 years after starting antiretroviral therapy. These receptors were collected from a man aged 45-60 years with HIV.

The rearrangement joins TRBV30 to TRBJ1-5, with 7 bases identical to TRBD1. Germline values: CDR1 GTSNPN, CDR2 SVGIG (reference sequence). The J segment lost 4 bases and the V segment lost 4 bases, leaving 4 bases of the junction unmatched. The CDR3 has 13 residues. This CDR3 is CAWTQTGNQPQHF. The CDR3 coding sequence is TGTGCCTGGACCCAGACAGGGAATCAGCCCCAGCATTTT.

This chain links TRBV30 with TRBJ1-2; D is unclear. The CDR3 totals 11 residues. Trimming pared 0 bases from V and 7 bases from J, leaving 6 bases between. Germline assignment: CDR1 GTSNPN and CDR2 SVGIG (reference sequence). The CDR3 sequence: CAWSVMGGYTF. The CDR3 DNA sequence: TGTGCCTGGAGTGTTATGGGTGGCTACACCTTC. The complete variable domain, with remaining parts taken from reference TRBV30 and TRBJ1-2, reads SQTIHQWPATLVQPVGSPLSLECTVEGTSNPNLYWYRQAAGRGLQLLFYSVGIGQISSEVPQNLSASRPQDRQFILSSKKLLLSDSGFYLCAWSVMGGYTFGSGTRLTVV.

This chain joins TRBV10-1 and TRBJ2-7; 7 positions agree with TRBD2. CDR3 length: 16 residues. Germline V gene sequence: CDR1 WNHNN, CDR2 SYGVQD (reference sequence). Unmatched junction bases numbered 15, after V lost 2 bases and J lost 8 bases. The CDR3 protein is CASSEGSSGEILQQYF. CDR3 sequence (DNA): TGCGCCAGCAGTGAGGGGTCCAGCGGGGAGATCTTGCAGCAGTACTTC.

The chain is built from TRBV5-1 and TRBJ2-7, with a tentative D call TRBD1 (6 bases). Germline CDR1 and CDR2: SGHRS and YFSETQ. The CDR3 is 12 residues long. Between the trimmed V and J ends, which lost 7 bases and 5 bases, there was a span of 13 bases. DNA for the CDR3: TGCGCCAGCCATTATGACAGGAACGAGCAGTACTTC. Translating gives CASHYDRNEQYF.

In DNA form, the CDR3 reads TGTGCCAGCTCATCATCGGGGGGGACAGGGAGGAGGCAGCCCCAGCATTTT. It translates to CASSSSGGTGRRQPQHF. The chain is built from TRBV18 and TRBJ1-5; 9 bases match TRBD1. The germline CDR1 and CDR2 sequences are KGHSH and LQKENI. The CDR3 is 17 residues long. The trim removed 5 bases at V and 7 bases at J, leaving 15 bases unmatched. The whole variable domain, remainder taken from reference TRBV18 and TRBJ1-5, is NAGVMQNPRHLVRRRGQEARLRCSPMKGHSHVYWYRQLPEEGLKFMVYLQKENIIDESGMPKERFSAEFPKEGPSILRIQQVVRGDSAAYFCASSSSGGTGRRQPQHFGDGTRLSIL.

The CDR3: CASSPRSGGNGEQYF. CDR3 DNA: TGTGCCAGCTCTCCCAGGAGCGGGGGGAACGGCGAGCAGTACTTC. The chain combines TRBV18 with TRBJ2-7; 9 bases fit TRBD2. This CDR3 is built from 15 residues. Trimming took 6 bases from V and 6 from J; bases not matched to a gene: 12. Germline CDR1 KGHSH, CDR2 LQKENI.

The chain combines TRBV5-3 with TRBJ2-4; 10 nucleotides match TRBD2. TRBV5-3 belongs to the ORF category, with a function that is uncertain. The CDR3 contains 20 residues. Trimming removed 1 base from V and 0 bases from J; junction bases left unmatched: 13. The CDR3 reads CARSLHEAGGALLAKNIQYF. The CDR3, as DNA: TGTGCCAGAAGCTTGCACGAAGCGGGAGGGGCCCTTCTAGCCAAAAACATTCAGTACTTC.

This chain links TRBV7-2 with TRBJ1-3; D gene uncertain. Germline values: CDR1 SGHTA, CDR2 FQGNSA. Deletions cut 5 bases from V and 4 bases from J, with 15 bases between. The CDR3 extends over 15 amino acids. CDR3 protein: CASSPHMIGGNTIYF. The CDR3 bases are TGTGCCAGCAGCCCTCATATGATCGGGGGAAACACCATATATTTT.

The CDR3 DNA reads TGTGCCAGCAGTTTAGGAAGGGGTCTCGCAGCACCCTATGGCTACACCTTC. It codes for CASSLGRGLAAPYGYTF. The chain couples TRBV28 to TRBJ1-2; D is perhaps TRBD1 (5 bases). V lost 2 bases, J lost 4 bases, and 20 bases lay in between. CDR1 is MDHEN, CDR2 SYDVKM, per germline. There are 17 residues in the CDR3.

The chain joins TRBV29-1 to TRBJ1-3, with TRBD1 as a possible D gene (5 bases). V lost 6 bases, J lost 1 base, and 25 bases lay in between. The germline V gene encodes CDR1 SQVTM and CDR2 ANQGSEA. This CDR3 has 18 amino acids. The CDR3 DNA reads TGCAGCGTGGTCTTCCCTCCGGGACGGGGGGTTTCTGGAAACACCATATATTTT. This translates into CSVVFPPGRGVSGNTIYF.

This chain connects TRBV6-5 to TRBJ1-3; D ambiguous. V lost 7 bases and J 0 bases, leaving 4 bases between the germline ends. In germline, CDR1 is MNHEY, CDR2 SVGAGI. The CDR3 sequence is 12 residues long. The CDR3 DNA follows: TGTGCCAGCACGAGCTCTGGAAACACCATATATTTT. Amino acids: CASTSSGNTIYF.

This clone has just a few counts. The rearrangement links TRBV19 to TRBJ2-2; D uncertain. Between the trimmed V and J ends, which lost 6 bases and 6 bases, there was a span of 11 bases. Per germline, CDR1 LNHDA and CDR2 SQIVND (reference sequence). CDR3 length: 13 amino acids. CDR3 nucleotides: TGTGCCAGTAGGCCTAGGACGGCCGGGGAGCTGTTTTTT. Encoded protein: CASRPRTAGELFF.

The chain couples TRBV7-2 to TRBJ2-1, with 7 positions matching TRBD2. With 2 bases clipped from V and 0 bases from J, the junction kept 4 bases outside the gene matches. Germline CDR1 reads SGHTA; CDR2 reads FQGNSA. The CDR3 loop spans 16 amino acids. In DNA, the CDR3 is TGTGCCAGCAGCTTAAGTCCGGGGGGCTCCTACAATGAGCAGTTCTTC. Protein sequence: CASSLSPGGSYNEQFF.

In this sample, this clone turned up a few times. CDR3 DNA: TGTGCCAGCAGCCTTACAGGGAACACTGAAGCTTTCTTT. It is translated as CASSLTGNTEAFF. V is TRBV7-3 and J is TRBJ1-1, with D perhaps TRBD1 (5 bases). The CDR3 is 13 amino acids. V gave up 5 bases and J gave up 1 base, with 8 bases separating them. The germline gives CDR1 SGHTA, CDR2 FQGTGA.

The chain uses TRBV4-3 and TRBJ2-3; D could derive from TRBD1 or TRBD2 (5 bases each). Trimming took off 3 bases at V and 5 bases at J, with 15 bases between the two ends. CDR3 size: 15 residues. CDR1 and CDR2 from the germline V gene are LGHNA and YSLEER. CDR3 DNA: TGCGCCAGCAGCCAGTCGATGGGGGTACTAGATACGCAGTATTTT. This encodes CASSQSMGVLDTQYF.